This entry lists 19 T cell receptor beta chains sequenced from one sample in a study of a mutant IDH1 vaccine in newly diagnosed glioma. Their antigens are not known. The data were produced by immunoSEQ multiplex PCR, yet TCRdb's version contains in-frame clones alone and is incomplete. Of around 120,000 clones in the sample, about 82% are singletons; the top ten hold about 5.5%. Time point in this sample: week 11, during vaccination. Topical imiquimod was applied with each vaccine dose, which held 300 ug of mutant IDH1 20-mer peptide. The sequenced sample was PBMCs, obtained from a glioma patient whose treatment included an IDH1 peptide vaccine. Receptors were obtained from a man between 35 and 55 years old with glioma.

The chain couples TRBV2 to TRBJ2-7; maybe TRBD2 (6 bases). Germline V gives CDR1 SNHLY, CDR2 FYNNEI. Trimming removed 2 bases from V and 0 bases from J, with 8 bases in between. The CDR3 loop spans 14 amino acids. The CDR3 region is CASSENGGSYEQYF. The CDR3 bases are TGTGCCAGCAGTGAAAACGGGGGCTCCTACGAGCAGTACTTC.

The chain carries TRBV5-5 and TRBJ2-5; D is perhaps TRBD1 (5 bases). Germline V lookup: CDR1 SGHKS, CDR2 YYEKEE (reference sequence). The V gene lost 1 base and the J gene lost 4 bases, with 26 bases spanning the gap. The CDR3 contains 19 residues. DNA for the CDR3: TGTGCCAGCAGCTTGATGCCAAGCTCAACAACACGAAGGGGAGAGACCCAGTACTTC. As protein: CASSLMPSSTTRRGETQYF.

The rearrangement uses TRBV4-2 and TRBJ2-1; 9 nucleotides align to TRBD2. CDR3 length: 16 residues. The ends lost 4 bases at V and 0 bases at J; junction bases unmatched: 4. Per germline, CDR1 LGHNA and CDR2 YNFKEQ. CDR3 sequence (DNA): TGTGCCAGCAGCCGCCTAGCGGGGAGCTCCTACAATGAGCAGTTCTTC. The encoded protein is CASSRLAGSSYNEQFF.

V gene TRBV7-6 combines with J gene TRBJ2-7; TRBD2 agrees at 7 bases. V shed 6 bases, J shed 1 base, and the junction held 9 bases outside the gene matches. The CDR3 sequence is 15 residues long. Germline V lookup: CDR1 SGHVS, CDR2 FNYEAQ. This CDR3 is CASRGGSGNSYEQYF. DNA for the CDR3: TGTGCCAGCAGGGGGGGGAGCGGGAATTCCTACGAGCAGTACTTC.

The chain combines TRBV7-9 with TRBJ2-1; 7 bases fit TRBD2. This CDR3 is built from 16 residues. Germline V CDR1 and CDR2: SEHNR, FQNEAQ (reference sequence). After removal of 0 bases from V and 2 bases from J, the junction contained 4 bases not matched to a gene. The CDR3 coding sequence is TGTGCCAGCAGCTTAGCGGGAGGGCCTCCCTACAATGAGCAGTTCTTC. This gives the protein CASSLAGGPPYNEQFF. The whole variable domain, remainder taken from reference TRBV7-9 and TRBJ2-1, is DTGVSQNPRHKITKRGQNVTFRCDPISEHNRLYWYRQTLGQGPEFLTYFQNEAQLEKSRLLSDRFSAERPKGSFSTLEIQRTEQGDSAMYLCASSLAGGPPYNEQFFGPGTRLTVL.

The chain has TRBV28 and TRBJ1-1; TRBD1 is a possible D gene (5 bases). There are 14 residues in the CDR3. The V end was cut by 8 bases, the J end by 10 bases, with 23 bases between. CDR1 is MDHEN, CDR2 SYDVKM, per germline. CDR3 nucleotides: TGTGCCAGCCCGATCGGGACGGCGGTTGACCGAGCTTTCTTT. This codes for CASPIGTAVDRAFF.

J is TRBJ2-7 and V is TRBV4-2; TRBD2 agrees at 9 bases. Germline V gives CDR1 LGHNA, CDR2 YNFKEQ. This CDR3 is 16 amino acids long. V trimming: 1 base; J trimming: 3 bases; junction bases outside the gene matches: 7. This CDR3 is CASSQVLAGSNYEQYF. The CDR3 DNA reads TGTGCCAGCAGCCAAGTCCTAGCGGGGTCCAACTACGAGCAGTACTTC.

The chain carries TRBV11-2 and TRBJ2-6, with 9 bases aligning to TRBD1. Germline V gene sequence: CDR1 SGHAT, CDR2 FQNNGV. This CDR3 has 15 residues. The J segment lost 4 bases and the V segment lost 8 bases, leaving 6 bases of the junction unmatched. This chain's CDR3 is CASGRTGDGANVLTF. The CDR3 coding sequence is TGTGCCAGCGGTCGGACAGGGGACGGGGCCAACGTCCTGACTTTC. Supplemented by reference TRBV11-2 and TRBJ2-6, the full variable domain reads EAGVAQSPRYKIIEKRQSVAFWCNPISGHATLYWYQQILGQGPKLLIQFQNNGVVDDSQLPKDRFSAERLKGVDSTLKIQPAKLEDSAVYLCASGRTGDGANVLTFGAGSRLTVL.

The genes are TRBV9 and TRBJ1-1, with 7 bases lining up with TRBD1. The germline V gene has CDR1 SGDLS and CDR2 YYNGEE. The J segment lost 5 bases and the V segment lost 4 bases, leaving 8 bases of the junction unmatched. The CDR3 has 14 amino acids. The CDR3 coding sequence is TGTGCCAGCAGCCCCTGGACAGGAAGGACTGAAGCTTTCTTT. It codes for CASSPWTGRTEAFF.

This clone was counted only a few times. Within the sample, other DNA sequences also encode this same CDR3. This rearrangement joins TRBV7-2 to TRBJ1-1; D possibly corresponds to TRBD1 (5 bases). This CDR3 spans 13 amino acids. Trimming removed 5 bases at V and 1 base at J, with 8 bases between. CDR1 is SGHTA, CDR2 FQGNSA, per germline. CDR3 amino acids: CASSRDRNTEAFF. In nucleotides, the CDR3 is TGTGCCAGCAGCCGGGACCGGAACACTGAAGCTTTCTTT.

The rearrangement joins TRBV4-2 to TRBJ2-1, with 13 nucleotides matching TRBD2. V shed 3 bases, J shed 0 bases, and the junction held 2 bases outside the gene matches. From germline, CDR1 is LGHNA and CDR2 YNFKEQ. The CDR3 spans 17 residues. The CDR3 reads CASSQGLAGSSYNEQFF. The CDR3 nucleotides read TGTGCCAGCAGCCAGGGACTAGCGGGGAGCTCCTACAATGAGCAGTTCTTC.

This clone was counted a few times. The chain combines TRBV4-3 with TRBJ1-2, with unresolved D. Germline V gene data show CDR1 as LGHNA and CDR2 as YSLEER. The length of the CDR3 is 16 residues. Trimming stripped 4 bases from V and 8 bases from J, with 23 bases between. The CDR3 nucleotides are TGCGCCAGCAGCCCTGAACGTAGGGCGATTCTTGGCGGCTACACCTTC. This codes for CASSPERRAILGGYTF.

V is TRBV19 and J is TRBJ1-5; D is undetermined. The CDR3 extends over 15 amino acids. V dropped 3 bases and J dropped 5 bases, with 14 bases sitting between them. Per the germline V gene, CDR1 is LNHDA and CDR2 is SQIVND (reference sequence). CDR3 DNA sequence: TGTGCCAGTAGTATGGATAGGGCTTACTATCAGCCCCAGCATTTT. Amino acids: CASSMDRAYYQPQHF.

This clone was picked up a small number of times. V is TRBV29-1 and J is TRBJ1-1; maybe TRBD1 (6 bases). CDR1 and CDR2 (germline): SQVTM, ANQGSEA. The V and J ends lost 6 bases and 4 bases respectively, with 15 bases between them. The CDR3 spans 13 residues. CDR3 in DNA: TGCAGCGTGACAGGTCCCATTCGCACTGAAGCTTTCTTT. Its translation is CSVTGPIRTEAFF.

The rearrangement links TRBV6-1 to TRBJ2-7; D ambiguous. Germline-derived CDR1 and CDR2 are MNHNS and SASEGT. The CDR3 consists of 12 residues. The V end lost 0 bases, the J end lost 8 bases, and 8 bases lay between the germline ends. CDR3 sequence (DNA): TGTGCCAGCAGTGAAGCGGGCCCTAAGCAGTACTTC. Its translation is CASSEAGPKQYF.

The sample holds a few counts of this clone. The chain recombines TRBV5-4 with TRBJ2-1, with D possibly being TRBD2 (5 bases). Trimming removed 3 bases at V and 0 bases at J, with 16 bases between. The CDR3 runs 17 residues. CDR1 and CDR2 from the germline V gene are SGHNT and YYREEE (reference sequence). This CDR3 reads CASSSSEGSSSYNEQFF. The CDR3 bases are TGTGCCAGCAGCTCCAGCGAGGGCTCCAGCTCCTACAATGAGCAGTTCTTC.

The J gene is TRBJ1-5, the V gene TRBV7-8, with unresolved D. Trimming shortened V by 5 bases and J by 3 bases, and 14 bases separated the two germline ends. Germline V CDR1 and CDR2: SGHVS, FQNEAQ. This CDR3 is 15 amino acids long. This CDR3 is CASSPTAYPNQPQHF. CDR3 in DNA: TGTGCCAGCAGCCCTACAGCTTATCCCAATCAGCCCCAGCATTTT.

J is TRBJ2-7 and V is TRBV10-3; D unclear. Trimming took off 2 bases at V and 3 bases at J, with 8 bases between the two ends. The germline CDR1 and CDR2 sequences are ENHRY and SYGVKD. This CDR3 has 13 residues. In DNA, the CDR3 is TGTGCCATCAGTGAGGGAACTTTCTACGAGCAGTACTTC. Translating it yields CAISEGTFYEQYF.

This chain joins TRBV19 and TRBJ2-7; 10 bases are shared with TRBD2. The CDR3 contains 14 residues. Germline CDR1 and CDR2: LNHDA and SQIVND (reference sequence). V lost 6 bases and J lost 7; bases outside the gene matches: 9. The CDR3 region has the DNA TGTGCCAGTAGCTGGGGACTAGCGTTCAGTGAGCAGTACTTC. Translating it yields CASSWGLAFSEQYF.